The 13 T cell receptor beta chains below were found in one sample sequenced in a study of molecular identifiers for immune sequencing clone quantification. In TCRdb, the PCR reads were re-called with MiXCR into one record per CDR3 protein. The sample includes approximately 550,000 distinct CDR3 sequences, about a fifth seen only once; the top ten take around 0.84%. The sample comprised naive CD8+ T cells from blood, with Jurkat cell RNA spiked in. Subset: FACS-sorted CD8+CD4-CCR7+CD45RA+ naive T cells. These receptors originate from a human donor in good health. Some libraries in this study had Jurkat cell RNA spiked in.

This clonotype was counted only a few times. The junction does not match germline at one end; this may be a read error. This chain joins TRBV7-7 and TRBJ2-3; TRBD1 is a possible D gene (6 bases). There are 13 residues in the CDR3. The germline V gene encodes CDR1 SSHAT and CDR2 FNYEAQ (reference sequence). As DNA, the CDR3 is TGTGCTAGCAGCTTCAACAGGGAAGATACGCAGTATTTT. Encoded protein: CASSFNREDTQYF.

On this clonotype itself: One end of the junction is discordant with germline, which a read error may explain. The genes are TRBV5-1 and TRBJ2-7, with D possibly being TRBD1 (7 bases). The germline V gene encodes CDR1 SGHRS and CDR2 YFSETQ. The CDR3 covers 15 residues. CDR3 loop: CSSSLAGTASYEQYF. The CDR3 DNA follows: TGCTCCAGCAGCTTGGCGGGGACAGCCTCCTACGAGCAGTACTTC.

This clonotype occurred a few times. The chain recombines TRBV4-3 with TRBJ1-5; D remains ambiguous. This CDR3 is built from 15 residues. Germline loops: CDR1 LGHNA, CDR2 YSLEER. Trimming removed 0 bases from V and 1 base from J, with 7 bases in between. The CDR3 DNA sequence: TGCGCCAGCAGCCAAGAGATCTTCAGCAATCAGCCCCAGCATTTT. Translated, it gives CASSQEIFSNQPQHF.

This clonotype was seen at least ten times. The genes are TRBV2 and TRBJ2-1; D may correspond to TRBD1 or TRBD2 (5 bases each). This CDR3 region has 11 residues. The ends were cut back, 10 bases at V and 8 bases at J, with 12 bases in the middle. Germline V CDR1 and CDR2: SNHLY, FYNNEI. CDR3 amino acids: CATQGVHEQFF. Written as DNA, the CDR3 is TGTGCCACTCAGGGAGTCCATGAGCAGTTCTTC.

The sample holds a few counts of this clonotype. CDR3 protein: CASSPQSGGPPYEQYF. In nucleotides, the CDR3 is TGTGCCAGCAGCCCACAATCGGGGGGGCCGCCCTACGAGCAGTACTTC. The genes are TRBV9 and TRBJ2-7; TRBD2 matches at 8 bases. CDR3 length equals 16 residues. CDR1 SGDLS and CDR2 YYNGEE come from the germline V gene. Losses at the gene ends were 4 bases for V and 2 bases for J; bases not matched to a gene: 11.

About this clonotype: Since a much larger clone is just one base distant, this may be a read error. The V and J genes are TRBV7-9 and TRBJ2-3; D unclear. This CDR3 has 12 residues. In germline, CDR1 is SEHNR, CDR2 FQNEAQ (reference sequence). The chain's CDR3 is CASSTSWNTRYF. Written as DNA, the CDR3 is TGTGCCAGCAGCACTTCGTGGAATACGCGGTATTTT.

Of note for this clonotype: One base away lies a much larger clone, so this may be a sequencing read error. J is TRBJ2-4 and V is TRBV13; D is uncertain. V was clipped by 3 bases and J by 5 bases, with 17 bases between them. Germline V lookup: CDR1 PRHDT, CDR2 FYEKMQ (reference sequence). The CDR3 has 16 residues. DNA for the CDR3: TGTGCCAGCAGCTTTTCCCGACAAGGGATCCAAAACATTCAGTACTTC. It is translated as CASSFSRQGIQNIQYF.

This clonotype was seen at least ten times. V is TRBV6-2 or TRBV6-3 and J is TRBJ2-5; 7 positions match TRBD1. In germline, CDR1 is MNHEY, CDR2 SVGEGT. This CDR3 region has 12 residues. J lost 5 bases, V lost 6 bases, and 3 bases had no gene match. This CDR3 is CASRTGWETQYF. The CDR3 DNA follows: TGTGCCAGCAGGACAGGGTGGGAGACCCAGTACTTC.

The rearrangement uses TRBV11-2 and TRBJ2-7; 11 nucleotides agree with TRBD1. In germline, CDR1 is SGHAT, CDR2 FQNNGV. The ends lost 5 bases at V and 2 bases at J; junction bases unmatched: 8. The CDR3 runs to 16 residues. Here the CDR3 DNA reads TGTGCCAGCAGCCCCCAGGGGGGACAGGGGGCCTACGAGCAGTACTTC. Its protein is CASSPQGGQGAYEQYF.

The chain has TRBV4-1 and TRBJ2-3, with D possibly matching TRBD1 (5 bases). This CDR3 region has 17 residues. Germline-derived CDR1 and CDR2 are MGHRA and YSYEKL. The germline V and J ends were trimmed by 4 bases and 0 bases, with 17 bases remaining between them. This chain's CDR3 is CASSRYQGSVSTDTQYF. The CDR3, as DNA: TGCGCCAGCAGCCGCTACCAGGGATCGGTTAGCACAGATACGCAGTATTTT.

This chain joins TRBV12-3 or TRBV12-4 and TRBJ2-7; D unclear. V was pared by 1 base and J by 7 bases, with 17 bases between. The length of the CDR3 is 15 residues. The CDR3 bases are TGTGCCAGCAGTTTAGATTCGACTGCCCCAAAAGAGCAGTACTTC. Protein product: CASSLDSTAPKEQYF.

This clonotype has more than one count but fewer than ten. This chain joins TRBV7-3 and TRBJ2-3; D possibly corresponds to TRBD2 (5 bases). CDR3 length equals 16 residues. V lost 2 bases to trimming and J lost 0 bases, with 12 bases between them. Germline assignment: CDR1 SGHTA and CDR2 FQGTGA. In DNA form, the CDR3 reads TGTGCCAGCAGCTTATATTCGAGCGGTAGCACAGATACGCAGTATTTT. Translation: CASSLYSSGSTDTQYF. The full variable domain, with the rest looked up from reference TRBV7-3 and TRBJ2-3, is GAGVSQTPSNKVTEKGKYVELRCDPISGHTALYWYRQSLGQGPEFLIYFQGTGAADDSGLPNDRFFAVRPEGSVSTLKIQRTERGDSAVYLCASSLYSSGSTDTQYFGPGTRLTVL.

This clonotype was counted at least ten times. This chain connects TRBV7-9 to TRBJ1-1; TRBD1 agrees at 7 bases. The CDR3 length is 16 residues. The V and J ends lost 1 base and 1 base, in that order; junction bases with no gene match: 6. Germline V gives CDR1 SEHNR, CDR2 FQNEAQ (reference sequence). The CDR3 spells CASSLEGGSSNTEAFF. CDR3 bases: TGTGCCAGCAGCTTAGAAGGGGGCAGCTCGAACACTGAAGCTTTCTTT.